This T cell receptor beta chain was sequenced for a study of blood T cells in healthy people across ages. Trimming left V 5 bases short and J 2 bases short, with 15 bases between. This CDR3 region has 15 residues. Germline assignment: CDR1 LGHNA and CDR2 YNFKEQ. Next came a second PCR, run for about 7 to 12 cycles, which used a sample-barcoded 5' primer along with a J-beta primer mix. TCRdb re-derived calls from the 5' RACE reads in MiXCR, one entry per CDR3 protein. Of fewer than 2,000,000 distinct CDR3 sequences listed, about two fifths are singletons. This clonotype originated in a human donor in good health. This chain connects TRBV4-2 to TRBJ1-2, with D hard to call. The source material was blood. The DNA of the CDR3 is TGTGCCAGCAGCAGGGAAAGGCAGGTCAACTATGGCTACACCTTC. This codes for CASSRERQVNYGYTF.